This TCR beta chain emerged from a study of cytomegalovirus exposure and HLA in healthy donors. Researchers ran the PCR with 60 Vbeta and 13 Jbeta primers. Clones were read by immunoSEQ multiplex PCR, and TCRdb kept only the in-frame ones, dropping some. The table records 95,000 to 150,000 clones, roughly 80% of them present only once. This clone appeared a few times. Germline V gives CDR1 SNHLY, CDR2 FYNNEI. This CDR3 comprises 16 residues. Deletions cut 1 base from V and 5 bases from J, with 16 bases between. This receptor was identified in a woman in her twenties or thirties in good health and CMV-seropositive. Sequenced material: PBMCs. This chain joins TRBV2 and TRBJ2-3; D is perhaps TRBD2 (7 bases). The CDR3 sequence: CASSEVRGGQGDTQYF. CDR3 sequence (DNA): TGTGCCAGCAGTGAAGTGAGGGGGGGGCAGGGAGATACGCAGTATTTT.